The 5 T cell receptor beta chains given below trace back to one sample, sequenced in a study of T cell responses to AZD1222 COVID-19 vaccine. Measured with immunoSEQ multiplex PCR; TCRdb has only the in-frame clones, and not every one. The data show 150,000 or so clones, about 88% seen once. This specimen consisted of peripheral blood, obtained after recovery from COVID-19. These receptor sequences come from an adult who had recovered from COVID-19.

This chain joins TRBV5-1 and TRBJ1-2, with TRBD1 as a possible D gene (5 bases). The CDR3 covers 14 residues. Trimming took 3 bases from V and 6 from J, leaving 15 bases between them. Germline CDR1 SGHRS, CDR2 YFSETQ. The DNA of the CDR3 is TGCGCCAGCAGCTCCGGCGGATGGGGGGATGGCTACACCTTC. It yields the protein CASSSGGWGDGYTF.

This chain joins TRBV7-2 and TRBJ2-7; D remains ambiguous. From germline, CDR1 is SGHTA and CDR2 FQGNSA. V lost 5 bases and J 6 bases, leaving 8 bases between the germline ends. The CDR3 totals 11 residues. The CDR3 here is CASSRDGEQYF. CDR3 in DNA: TGTGCCAGCAGCCGCGACGGCGAGCAGTACTTC. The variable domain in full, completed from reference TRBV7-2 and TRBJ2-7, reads GAGVSQSPSNKVTEKGKDVELRCDPISGHTALYWYRQSLGQGLEFLIYFQGNSAPDKSGLPSDRFSAERTGGSVSTLTIQRTQQEDSAVYLCASSRDGEQYFGPGTRLTVT.

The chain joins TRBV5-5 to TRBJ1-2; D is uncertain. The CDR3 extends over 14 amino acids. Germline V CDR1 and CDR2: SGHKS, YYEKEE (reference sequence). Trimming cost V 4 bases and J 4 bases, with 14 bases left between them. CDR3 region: CASSGTGEFYGYTF. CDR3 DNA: TGTGCCAGCAGCGGTACCGGGGAATTCTATGGCTACACCTTC.

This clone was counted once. The CDR3: CASSSGPSYEQYF. The CDR3 nucleotides are TGTGCCAGCAGCTCGGGACCCTCGTACGAGCAGTACTTC. This chain links TRBV9 with TRBJ2-7; perhaps D is TRBD1 or TRBD2 (5 bases each). CDR1 and CDR2 (germline): SGDLS, YYNGEE. Trimming shortened V by 4 bases and J by 4 bases, and 12 bases separated the two germline ends. The CDR3 is 13 amino acids.

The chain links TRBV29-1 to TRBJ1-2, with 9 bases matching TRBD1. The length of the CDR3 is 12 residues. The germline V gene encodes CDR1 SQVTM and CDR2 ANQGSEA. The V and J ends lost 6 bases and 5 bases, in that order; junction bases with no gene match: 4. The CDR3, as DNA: TGCAGCGTCTCCGGGACAGGGTATGGCTACACCTTC. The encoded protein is CSVSGTGYGYTF.